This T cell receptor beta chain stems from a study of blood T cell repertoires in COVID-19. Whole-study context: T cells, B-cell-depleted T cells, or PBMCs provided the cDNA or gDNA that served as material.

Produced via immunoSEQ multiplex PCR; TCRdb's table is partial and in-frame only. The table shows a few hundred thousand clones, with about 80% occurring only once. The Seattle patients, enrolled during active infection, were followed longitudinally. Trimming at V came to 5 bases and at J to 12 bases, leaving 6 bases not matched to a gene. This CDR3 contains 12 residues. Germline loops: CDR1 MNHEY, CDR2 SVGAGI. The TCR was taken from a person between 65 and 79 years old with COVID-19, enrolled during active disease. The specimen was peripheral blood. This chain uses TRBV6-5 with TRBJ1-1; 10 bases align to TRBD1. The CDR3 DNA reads TGTGCCAGCAGTCCCGACAGGGGGCGTTCTTTCTTT. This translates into CASSPDRGRSFF.